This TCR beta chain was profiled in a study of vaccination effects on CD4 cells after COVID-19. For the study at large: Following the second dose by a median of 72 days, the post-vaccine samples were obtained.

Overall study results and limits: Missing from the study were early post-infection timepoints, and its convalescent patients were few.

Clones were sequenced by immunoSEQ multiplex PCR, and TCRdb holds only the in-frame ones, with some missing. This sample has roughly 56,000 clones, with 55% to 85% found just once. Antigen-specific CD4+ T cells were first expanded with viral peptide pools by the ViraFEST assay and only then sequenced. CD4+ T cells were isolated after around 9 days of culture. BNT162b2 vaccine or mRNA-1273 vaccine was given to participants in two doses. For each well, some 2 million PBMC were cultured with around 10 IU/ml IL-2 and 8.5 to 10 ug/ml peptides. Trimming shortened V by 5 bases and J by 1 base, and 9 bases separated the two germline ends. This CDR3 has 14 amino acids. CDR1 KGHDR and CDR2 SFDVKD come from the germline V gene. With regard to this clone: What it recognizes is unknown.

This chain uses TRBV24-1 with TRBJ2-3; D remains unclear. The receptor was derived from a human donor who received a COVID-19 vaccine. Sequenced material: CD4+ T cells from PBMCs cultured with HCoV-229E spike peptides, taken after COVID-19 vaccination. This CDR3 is CATSGSTRTDTQYF. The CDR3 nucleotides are TGTGCCACCAGTGGTTCCACCCGCACAGATACGCAGTATTTT.